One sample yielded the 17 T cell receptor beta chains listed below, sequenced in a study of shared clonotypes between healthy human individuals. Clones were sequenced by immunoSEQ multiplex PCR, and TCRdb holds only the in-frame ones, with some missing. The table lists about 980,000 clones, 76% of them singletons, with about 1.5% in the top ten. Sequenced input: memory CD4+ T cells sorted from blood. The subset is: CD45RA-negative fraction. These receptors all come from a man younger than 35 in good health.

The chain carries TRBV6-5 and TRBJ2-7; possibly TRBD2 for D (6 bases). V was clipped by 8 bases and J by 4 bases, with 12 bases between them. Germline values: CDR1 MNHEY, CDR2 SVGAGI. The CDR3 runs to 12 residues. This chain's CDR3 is CASGGGKYEQYF. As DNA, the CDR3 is TGTGCCAGCGGGGGAGGCAAATACGAGCAGTACTTC.

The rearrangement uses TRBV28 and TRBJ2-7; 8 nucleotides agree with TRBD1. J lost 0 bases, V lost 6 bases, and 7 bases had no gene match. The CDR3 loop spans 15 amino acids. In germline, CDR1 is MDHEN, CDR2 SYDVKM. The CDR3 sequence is CASSPGDRNSYEQYF. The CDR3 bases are TGTGCCAGCAGCCCCGGGGACAGGAACTCCTACGAGCAGTACTTC.

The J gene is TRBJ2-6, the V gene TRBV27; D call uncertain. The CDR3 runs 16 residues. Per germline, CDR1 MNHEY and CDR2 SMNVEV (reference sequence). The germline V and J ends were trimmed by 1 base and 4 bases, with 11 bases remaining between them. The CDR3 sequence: CASSLFTGSGANVLTF. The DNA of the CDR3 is TGTGCCAGCAGTTTATTTACCGGGTCCGGGGCCAACGTCCTGACTTTC.

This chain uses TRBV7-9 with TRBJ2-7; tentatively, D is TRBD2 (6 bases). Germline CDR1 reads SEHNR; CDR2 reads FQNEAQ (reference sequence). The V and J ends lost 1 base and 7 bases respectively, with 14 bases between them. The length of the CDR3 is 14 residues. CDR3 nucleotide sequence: TGTGCCAGCAGCTTAGGAATAGCGGCGGAGGAGCAGTACTTC. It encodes CASSLGIAAEEQYF.

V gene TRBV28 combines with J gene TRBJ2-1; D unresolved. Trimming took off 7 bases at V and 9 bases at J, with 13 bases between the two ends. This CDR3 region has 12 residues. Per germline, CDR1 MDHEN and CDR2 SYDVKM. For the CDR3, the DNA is TGTGCCAGCAACAATGCTCGGCCTGAGCAGTTCTTC. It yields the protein CASNNARPEQFF.

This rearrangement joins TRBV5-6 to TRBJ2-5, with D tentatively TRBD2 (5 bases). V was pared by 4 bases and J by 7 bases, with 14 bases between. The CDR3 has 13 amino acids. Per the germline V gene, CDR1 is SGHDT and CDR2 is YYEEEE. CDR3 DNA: TGTGCCAGCAGCCCGGACTTAGGAGGGACCCAGTACTTC. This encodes CASSPDLGGTQYF.

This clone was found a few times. The CDR3 is CASSHRIRGNFSSYEQYF. CDR3 DNA: TGCGCCAGCAGCCACCGAATTCGTGGAAACTTTAGCTCCTACGAGCAGTACTTC. V usage is TRBV4-1 and J usage is TRBJ2-7; D uncertain. CDR1 is MGHRA, CDR2 YSYEKL, per germline. This CDR3 has 18 residues. V was trimmed by 3 bases and J by 0 bases, leaving 21 bases between them.

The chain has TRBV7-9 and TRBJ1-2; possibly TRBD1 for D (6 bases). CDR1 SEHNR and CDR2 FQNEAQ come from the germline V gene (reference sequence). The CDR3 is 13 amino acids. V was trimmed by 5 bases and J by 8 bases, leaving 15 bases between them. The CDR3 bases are TGTGCCAGCAGCCGAAGGACAGACTTCGGCTACACCTTC. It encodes CASSRRTDFGYTF.

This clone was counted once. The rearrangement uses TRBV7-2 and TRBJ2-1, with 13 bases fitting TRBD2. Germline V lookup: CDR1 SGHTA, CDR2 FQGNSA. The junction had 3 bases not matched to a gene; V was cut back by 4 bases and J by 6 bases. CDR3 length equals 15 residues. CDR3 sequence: CASSYGLAGANEQFF. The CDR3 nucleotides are TGTGCCAGCAGCTATGGACTAGCGGGAGCCAATGAGCAGTTCTTC.

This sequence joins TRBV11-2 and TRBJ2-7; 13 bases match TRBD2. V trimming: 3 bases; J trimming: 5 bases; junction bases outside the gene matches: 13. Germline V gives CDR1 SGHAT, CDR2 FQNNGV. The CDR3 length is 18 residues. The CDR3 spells CASSFEAGRLAGGHEQYF. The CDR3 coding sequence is TGTGCCAGCAGCTTTGAGGCAGGGCGACTAGCGGGAGGCCACGAGCAGTACTTC.

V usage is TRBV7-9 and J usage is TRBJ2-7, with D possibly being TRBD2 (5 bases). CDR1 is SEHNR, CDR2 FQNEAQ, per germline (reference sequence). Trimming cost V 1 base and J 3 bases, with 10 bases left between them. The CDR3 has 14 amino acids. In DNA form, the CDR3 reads TGTGCCAGCAGCTTAGACGGGGAATACTACGAGCAGTACTTC. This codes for CASSLDGEYYEQYF.

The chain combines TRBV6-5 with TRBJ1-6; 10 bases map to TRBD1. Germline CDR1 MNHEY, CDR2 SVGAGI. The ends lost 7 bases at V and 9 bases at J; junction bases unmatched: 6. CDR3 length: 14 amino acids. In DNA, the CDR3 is TGTGCCAGCACCTCCGGGACAGGGGCTTCACCCCTCCACTTT. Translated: CASTSGTGASPLHF.

The CDR3 bases are TGTGCCAGCTGCCCGGGGGGCGTCGAGCAGTACTTC. It yields the protein CASCPGGVEQYF. J is TRBJ2-7 and V is TRBV2, with D maybe TRBD2 (7 bases). Trimming cost V 8 bases and J 6 bases, with 14 bases left between them. The CDR3 extends over 12 amino acids. From germline, CDR1 is SNHLY and CDR2 FYNNEI.

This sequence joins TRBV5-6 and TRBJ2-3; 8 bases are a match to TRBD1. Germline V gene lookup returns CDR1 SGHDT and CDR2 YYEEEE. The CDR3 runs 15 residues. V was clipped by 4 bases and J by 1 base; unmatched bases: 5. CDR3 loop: CASSPRGQGTDTQYF. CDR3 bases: TGTGCCAGCAGCCCAAGGGGACAGGGCACAGATACGCAGTATTTT.

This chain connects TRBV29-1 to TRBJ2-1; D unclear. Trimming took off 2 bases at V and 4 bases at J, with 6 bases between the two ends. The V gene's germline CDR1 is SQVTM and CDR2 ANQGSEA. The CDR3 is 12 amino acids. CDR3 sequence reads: CSVEHAYNEQFF. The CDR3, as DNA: TGCAGCGTTGAACACGCGTACAATGAGCAGTTCTTC.

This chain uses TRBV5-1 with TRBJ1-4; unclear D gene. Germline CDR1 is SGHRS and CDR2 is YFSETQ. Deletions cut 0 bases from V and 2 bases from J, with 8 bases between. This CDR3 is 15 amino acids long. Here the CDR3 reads CASSLGGWTNEKLFF. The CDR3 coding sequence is TGCGCCAGCAGCTTGGGAGGGTGGACTAATGAAAAACTGTTTTTT.

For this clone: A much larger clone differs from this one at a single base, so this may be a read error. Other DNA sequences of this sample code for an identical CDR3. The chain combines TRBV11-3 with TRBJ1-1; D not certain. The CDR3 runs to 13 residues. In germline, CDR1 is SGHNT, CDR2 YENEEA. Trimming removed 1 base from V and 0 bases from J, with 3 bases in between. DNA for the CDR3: TGTGCCAGCAGCTTAGCCGTGAACACTGAAGCTTTCTTT. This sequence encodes CASSLAVNTEAFF.